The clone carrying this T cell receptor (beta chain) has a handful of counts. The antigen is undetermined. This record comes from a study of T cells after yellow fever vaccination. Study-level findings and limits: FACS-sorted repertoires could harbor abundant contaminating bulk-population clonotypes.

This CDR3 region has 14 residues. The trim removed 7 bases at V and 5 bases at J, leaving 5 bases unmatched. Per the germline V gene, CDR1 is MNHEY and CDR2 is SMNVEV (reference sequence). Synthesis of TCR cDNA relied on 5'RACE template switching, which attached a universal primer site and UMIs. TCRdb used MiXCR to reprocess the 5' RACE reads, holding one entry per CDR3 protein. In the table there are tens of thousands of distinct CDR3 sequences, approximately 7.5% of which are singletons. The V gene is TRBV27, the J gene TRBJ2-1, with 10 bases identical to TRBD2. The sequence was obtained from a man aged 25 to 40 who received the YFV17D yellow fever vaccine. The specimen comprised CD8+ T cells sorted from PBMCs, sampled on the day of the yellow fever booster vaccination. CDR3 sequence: CASTHLAGDNEQFF. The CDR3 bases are TGTGCCAGCACGCACCTAGCGGGAGACAATGAGCAGTTCTTC.